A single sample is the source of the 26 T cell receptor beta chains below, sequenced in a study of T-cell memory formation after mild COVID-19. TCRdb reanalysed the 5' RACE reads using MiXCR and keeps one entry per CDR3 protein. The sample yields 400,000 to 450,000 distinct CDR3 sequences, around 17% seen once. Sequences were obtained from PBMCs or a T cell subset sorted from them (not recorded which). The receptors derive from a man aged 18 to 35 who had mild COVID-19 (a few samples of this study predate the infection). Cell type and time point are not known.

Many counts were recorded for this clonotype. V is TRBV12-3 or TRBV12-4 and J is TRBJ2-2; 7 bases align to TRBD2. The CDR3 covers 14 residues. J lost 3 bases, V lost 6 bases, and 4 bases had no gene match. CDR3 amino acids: CASSPSGYTGELFF. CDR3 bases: TGTGCCAGCAGCCCTAGCGGTTACACCGGGGAGCTGTTTTTT.

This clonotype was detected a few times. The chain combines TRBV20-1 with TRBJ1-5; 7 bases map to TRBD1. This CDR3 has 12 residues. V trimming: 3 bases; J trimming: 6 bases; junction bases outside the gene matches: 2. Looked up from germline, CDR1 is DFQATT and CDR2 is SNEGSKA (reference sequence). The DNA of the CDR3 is TGCAGTGCTAGGACAGGGTTTCAGCCCCAGCATTTT. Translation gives CSARTGFQPQHF.

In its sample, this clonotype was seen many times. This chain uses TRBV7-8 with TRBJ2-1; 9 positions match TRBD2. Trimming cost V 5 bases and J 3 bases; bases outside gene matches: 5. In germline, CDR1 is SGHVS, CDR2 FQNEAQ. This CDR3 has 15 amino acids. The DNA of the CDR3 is TGTGCCAGCAGCGTAGGACTAGCGAGCTACAATGAGCAGTTCTTC. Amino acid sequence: CASSVGLASYNEQFF.

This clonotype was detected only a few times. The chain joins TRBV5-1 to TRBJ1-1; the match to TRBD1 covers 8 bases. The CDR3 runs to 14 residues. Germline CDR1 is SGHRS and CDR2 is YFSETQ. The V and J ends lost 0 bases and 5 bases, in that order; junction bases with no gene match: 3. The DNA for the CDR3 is TGCGCCAGCAGCTTGGGCAGGGGGCTGACTGAAGCTTTCTTT. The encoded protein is CASSLGRGLTEAFF.

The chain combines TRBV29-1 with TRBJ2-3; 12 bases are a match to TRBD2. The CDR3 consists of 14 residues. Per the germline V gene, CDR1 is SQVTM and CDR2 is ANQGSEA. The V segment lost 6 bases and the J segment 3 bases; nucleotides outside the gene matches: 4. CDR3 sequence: CSVATSGGTDTQYF. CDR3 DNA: TGCAGCGTCGCGACTAGCGGGGGAACAGATACGCAGTATTTT.

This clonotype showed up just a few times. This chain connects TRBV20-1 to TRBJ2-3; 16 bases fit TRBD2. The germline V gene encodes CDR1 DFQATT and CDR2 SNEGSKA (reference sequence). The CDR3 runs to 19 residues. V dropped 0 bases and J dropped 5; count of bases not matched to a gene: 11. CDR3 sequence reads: CSARDRSGLAGGSGDTQYF. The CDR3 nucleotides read TGCAGTGCTAGAGATAGGTCGGGACTAGCGGGGGGGTCGGGAGATACGCAGTATTTT.

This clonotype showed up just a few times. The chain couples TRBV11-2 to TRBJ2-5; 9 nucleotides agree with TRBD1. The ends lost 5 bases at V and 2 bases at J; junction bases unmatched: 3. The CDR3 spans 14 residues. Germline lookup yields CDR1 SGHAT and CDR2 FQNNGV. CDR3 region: CASSHGTGQETQYF. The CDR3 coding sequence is TGTGCCAGCAGCCACGGGACAGGGCAAGAGACCCAGTACTTC. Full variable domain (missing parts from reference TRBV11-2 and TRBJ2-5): EAGVAQSPRYKIIEKRQSVAFWCNPISGHATLYWYQQILGQGPKLLIQFQNNGVVDDSQLPKDRFSAERLKGVDSTLKIQPAKLEDSAVYLCASSHGTGQETQYFGPGTRLLVL.

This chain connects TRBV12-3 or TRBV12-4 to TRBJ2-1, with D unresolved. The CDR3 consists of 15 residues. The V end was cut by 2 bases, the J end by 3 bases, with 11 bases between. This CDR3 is CASSLRADDYNEQFF. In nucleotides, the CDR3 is TGTGCCAGCAGTTTACGAGCCGATGACTACAATGAGCAGTTCTTC.

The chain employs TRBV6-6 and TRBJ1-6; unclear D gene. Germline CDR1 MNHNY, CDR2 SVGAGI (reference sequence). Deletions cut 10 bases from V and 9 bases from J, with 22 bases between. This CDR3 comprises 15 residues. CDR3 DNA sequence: TGTGCCACTACCCTGCGTTTAGGCCCCTTTTCACCCCTCCACTTT. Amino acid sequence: CATTLRLGPFSPLHF.

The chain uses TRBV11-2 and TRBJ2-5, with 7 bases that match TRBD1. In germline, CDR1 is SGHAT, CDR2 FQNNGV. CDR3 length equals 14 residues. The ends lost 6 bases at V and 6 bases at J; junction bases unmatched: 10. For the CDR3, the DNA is TGTGCCAGCAGACCTACCGGGACAGAAAAGACCCAGTACTTC. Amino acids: CASRPTGTEKTQYF.

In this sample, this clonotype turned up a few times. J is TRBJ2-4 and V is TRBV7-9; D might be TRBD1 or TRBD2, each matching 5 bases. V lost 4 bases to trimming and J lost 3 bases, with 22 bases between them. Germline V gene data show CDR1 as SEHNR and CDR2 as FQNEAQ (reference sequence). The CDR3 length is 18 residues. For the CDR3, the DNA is TGTGCCAGCAGCTCTTCCGGGGCCTCAGAGAAAGGCAAAAACATTCAGTACTTC. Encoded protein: CASSSSGASEKGKNIQYF.

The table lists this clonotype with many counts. The DNA of the CDR3 is TGTGCCAGCAGCTTGGCATGGGACAGCACAGATACGCAGTATTTT. Translated: CASSLAWDSTDTQYF. This chain uses TRBV5-5 with TRBJ2-3, with D perhaps matching TRBD1 or TRBD2 (5 bases each). V lost 0 bases to trimming and J lost 0 bases, with 8 bases between them. The V gene's germline CDR1 is SGHKS and CDR2 YYEKEE (reference sequence). CDR3 size: 15 residues.

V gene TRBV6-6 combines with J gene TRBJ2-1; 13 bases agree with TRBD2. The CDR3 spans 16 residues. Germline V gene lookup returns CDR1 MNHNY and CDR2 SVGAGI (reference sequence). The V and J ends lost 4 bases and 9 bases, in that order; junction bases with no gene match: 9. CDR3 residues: CASSSLTSGGPAEQFF. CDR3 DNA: TGTGCCAGCAGTTCACTGACTAGCGGGGGGCCGGCTGAGCAGTTCTTC.

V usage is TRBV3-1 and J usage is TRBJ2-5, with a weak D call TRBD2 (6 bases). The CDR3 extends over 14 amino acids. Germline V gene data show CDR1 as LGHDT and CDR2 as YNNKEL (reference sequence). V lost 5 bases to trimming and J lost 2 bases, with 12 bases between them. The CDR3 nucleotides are TGTGCCAGCAGCAGTCCGGGAGAACAAGAGACCCAGTACTTC. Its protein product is CASSSPGEQETQYF.

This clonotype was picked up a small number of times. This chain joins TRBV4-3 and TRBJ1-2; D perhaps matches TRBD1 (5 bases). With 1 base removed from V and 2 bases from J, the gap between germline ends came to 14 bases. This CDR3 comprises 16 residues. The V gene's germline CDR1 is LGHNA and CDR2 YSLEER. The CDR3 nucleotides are TGCGCCAGCAGCCAAGGTGCCGACAGAGGAAACTATGGCTACACCTTC. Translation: CASSQGADRGNYGYTF.

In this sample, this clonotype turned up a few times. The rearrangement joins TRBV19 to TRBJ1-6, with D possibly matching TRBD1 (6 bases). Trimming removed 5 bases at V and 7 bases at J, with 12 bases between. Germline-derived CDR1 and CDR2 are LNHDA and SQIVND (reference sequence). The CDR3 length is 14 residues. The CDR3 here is CASSAPQGNSPLHF. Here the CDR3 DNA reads TGTGCCAGTAGTGCCCCACAGGGAAATTCACCCCTCCACTTT.

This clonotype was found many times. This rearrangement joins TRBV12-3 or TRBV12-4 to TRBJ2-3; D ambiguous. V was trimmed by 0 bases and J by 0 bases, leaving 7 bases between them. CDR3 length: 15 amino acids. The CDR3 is CASSLAVSSTDTQYF. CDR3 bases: TGTGCCAGCAGTTTAGCGGTATCTAGCACAGATACGCAGTATTTT.

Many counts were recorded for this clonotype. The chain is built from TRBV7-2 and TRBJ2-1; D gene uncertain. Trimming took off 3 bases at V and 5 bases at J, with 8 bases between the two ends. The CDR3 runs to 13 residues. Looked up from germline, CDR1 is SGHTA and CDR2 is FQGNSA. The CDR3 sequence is CASSFSRDNEQFF. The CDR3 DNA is TGTGCCAGCAGCTTCTCCCGGGACAATGAGCAGTTCTTC. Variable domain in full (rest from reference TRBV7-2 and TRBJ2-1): GAGVSQSPSNKVTEKGKDVELRCDPISGHTALYWYRQSLGQGLEFLIYFQGNSAPDKSGLPSDRFSAERTGGSVSTLTIQRTQQEDSAVYLCASSFSRDNEQFFGPGTRLTVL.

The CDR3 region is CASSPQPGGSDIQYF. CDR3 in DNA: TGTGCCAGCAGCCCGCAGCCGGGGGGTTCGGACATTCAGTACTTC. The V gene is TRBV27, the J gene TRBJ2-4, with 7 bases fitting TRBD2. J lost 8 bases, V lost 6 bases, and 13 bases had no gene match. CDR1 and CDR2 (germline): MNHEY, SMNVEV (reference sequence). The CDR3 totals 15 residues.

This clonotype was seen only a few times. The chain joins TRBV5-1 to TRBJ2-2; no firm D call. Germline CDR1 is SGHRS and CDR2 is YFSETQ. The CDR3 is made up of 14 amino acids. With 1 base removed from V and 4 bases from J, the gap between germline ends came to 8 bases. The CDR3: CASSLQQFTGELFF. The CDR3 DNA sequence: TGCGCCAGCAGCTTGCAACAGTTCACCGGGGAGCTGTTTTTT.

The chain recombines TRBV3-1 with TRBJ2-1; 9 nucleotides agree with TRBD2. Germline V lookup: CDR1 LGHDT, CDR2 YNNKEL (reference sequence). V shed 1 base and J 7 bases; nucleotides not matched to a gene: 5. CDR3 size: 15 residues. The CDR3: CASSQGGGATNEQFF. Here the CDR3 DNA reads TGTGCCAGCAGCCAAGGCGGGGGGGCCACAAATGAGCAGTTCTTC.

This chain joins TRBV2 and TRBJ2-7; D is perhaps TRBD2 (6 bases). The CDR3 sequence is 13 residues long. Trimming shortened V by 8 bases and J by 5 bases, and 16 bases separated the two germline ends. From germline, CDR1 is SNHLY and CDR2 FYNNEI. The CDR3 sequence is CASRRAGTNEQYF. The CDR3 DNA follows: TGTGCCAGCCGGCGTGCGGGGACGAACGAGCAGTACTTC.

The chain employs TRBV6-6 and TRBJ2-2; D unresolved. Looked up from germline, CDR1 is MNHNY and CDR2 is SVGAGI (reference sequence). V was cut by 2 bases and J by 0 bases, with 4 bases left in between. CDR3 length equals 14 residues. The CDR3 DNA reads TGTGCCAGCAGTTACGATGCGAACACCGGGGAGCTGTTTTTT. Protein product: CASSYDANTGELFF.

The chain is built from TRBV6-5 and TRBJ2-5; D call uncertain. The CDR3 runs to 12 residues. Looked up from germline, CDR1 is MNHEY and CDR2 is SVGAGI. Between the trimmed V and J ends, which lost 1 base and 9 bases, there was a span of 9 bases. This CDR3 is CASSYWGGSQYF. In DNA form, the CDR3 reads TGTGCCAGCAGTTACTGGGGTGGTTCCCAGTACTTC.

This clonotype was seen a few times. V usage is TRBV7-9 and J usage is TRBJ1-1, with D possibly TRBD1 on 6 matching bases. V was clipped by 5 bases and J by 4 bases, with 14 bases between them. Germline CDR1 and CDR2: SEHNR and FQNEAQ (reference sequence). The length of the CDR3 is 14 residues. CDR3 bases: TGTGCCAGCAGCCCGCACAGGGATGGCACTGAAGCTTTCTTT. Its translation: CASSPHRDGTEAFF.

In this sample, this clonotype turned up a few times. The CDR3 DNA follows: TGCAGTGCTAGAGACCCAGCGGGGGGGCTATACGAGCAGTACGTC. Translation gives CSARDPAGGLYEQYV. The V call is TRBV20-1, the J call TRBJ2-7, with 10 bases identical to TRBD2. The V and J ends lost 0 bases and 4 bases, in that order; junction bases with no gene match: 6. The CDR3 consists of 15 residues. CDR1 is DFQATT and CDR2 is SNEGSKA in the germline V gene (reference sequence).